One and the same sample provided the 19 T cell receptor beta chains below, sequenced in a study of OX40 agonist ivuxolimab in advanced cancers. Clones were read by immunoSEQ multiplex PCR, and TCRdb kept only the in-frame ones, dropping some. The repertoire holds about 80,000 clones, around nine tenths seen once, with around 4.4% in the top ten. Material: CD4+ or CD8+ T cells sorted from blood, obtained in a trial of the OX40 agonist ivuxolimab. These TCRs come from an adult with an advanced solid tumor such as melanoma, head and neck, liver or kidney cancer.

The chain links TRBV19 to TRBJ2-1; 14 bases agree with TRBD2. The germline V gene has CDR1 LNHDA and CDR2 SQIVND (reference sequence). V lost 5 bases and J lost 3; bases outside the gene matches: 9. The CDR3 has 18 amino acids. The DNA for the CDR3 is TGTGCCAGTAGTGGCCGGATGGGACTAGCGGGAGTCTACAATGAGCAGTTCTTC. Translated, it gives CASSGRMGLAGVYNEQFF.

The chain combines TRBV6-6 with TRBJ2-1; either TRBD1 or TRBD2 may fit D (5 bases each). Germline CDR1 MNHNY, CDR2 SVGAGI (reference sequence). The CDR3 is 15 amino acids. V lost 5 bases and J lost 10, with 21 bases in between. The CDR3 sequence is CASSGGPRNSGEQFF. The DNA of the CDR3 is TGTGCCAGCAGTGGGGGACCGCGAAACTCTGGGGAGCAGTTCTTC.

The V call is TRBV5-4, the J call TRBJ2-5; no firm D call. The J call could be wrong; TRBJ2-7 is a better fit for the DNA end. From germline, CDR1 is SGHNT and CDR2 YYREEE (reference sequence). CDR3 size: 14 residues. CDR3: CASSVDLGPYEQYF. The CDR3 nucleotides are TGTGCCAGCAGCGTTGACCTCGGACCCTACGAGCAGTACTTC.

The rearrangement joins TRBV19 to TRBJ2-2; D not certain. Trimming shortened V by 7 bases and J by 0 bases, and 9 bases separated the two germline ends. CDR3 length: 14 amino acids. CDR1 and CDR2 (germline): LNHDA, SQIVND (reference sequence). CDR3 DNA: TGTGCCAGTATCCCGACACCGAACACCGGGGAGCTGTTTTTT. It encodes CASIPTPNTGELFF.

The rearrangement uses TRBV7-2 and TRBJ2-7, with D possibly TRBD2 on 5 matching bases. V lost 1 base and J 3 bases, leaving 13 bases between the germline ends. CDR3 length equals 15 residues. Germline V gene data show CDR1 as SGHTA and CDR2 as FQGNSA. The CDR3 loop is CASSLGGLALYEQYF. The CDR3, as DNA: TGTGCCAGCAGCTTAGGCGGTCTAGCCCTCTACGAGCAGTACTTC.

This sequence joins TRBV20-1 and TRBJ2-7; TRBD2 matches 7 bases. Trimming cost V 5 bases and J 6 bases; bases outside gene matches: 4. This CDR3 has 11 amino acids. CDR1 and CDR2 from the germline V gene are DFQATT and SNEGSKA (reference sequence). The CDR3 loop reads CSAGRALEQYF. Here the CDR3 DNA reads TGCAGTGCTGGGAGGGCCCTCGAGCAGTACTTC.

DNA of the CDR3: TGTGCCAGCAGCTTAGCGGGGGAGGGGTGGGAGACCCAGTACTTC. This translates into CASSLAGEGWETQYF. The rearrangement uses TRBV7-8 and TRBJ2-5; 7 bases fit TRBD2. Germline CDR1 SGHVS, CDR2 FQNEAQ. V dropped 0 bases and J dropped 5; count of bases not matched to a gene: 6. The CDR3 totals 15 residues.

CDR3 bases: TGTGCCAGCTCAGAAAGGCCTAACTATGGCTACACCTTC. This gives the protein CASSERPNYGYTF. The J gene is TRBJ1-2, the V gene TRBV27, with no clear D. Germline CDR1 MNHEY, CDR2 SMNVEV (reference sequence). CDR3 length: 13 amino acids. Trimming pared 8 bases from V and 0 bases from J, leaving 10 bases between.

V usage is TRBV9 and J usage is TRBJ2-3; D is unclear. Between the trimmed V and J ends, which lost 3 bases and 6 bases, there was a span of 8 bases. CDR3 length: 12 residues. Germline assignment: CDR1 SGDLS and CDR2 YYNGEE. CDR3 sequence reads: CASSGGGDTQYF. The CDR3 DNA is TGTGCCAGCAGCGGCGGTGGGGATACGCAGTATTTT. The full variable domain, in which reference TRBV9 and TRBJ2-3 provide the parts outside the CDR3, is DSGVTQTPKHLITATGQRVTLRCSPRSGDLSVYWYQQSLDQGLQFLIQYYNGEERAKGNILERFSAQQFPDLHSELNLSSLELGDSALYFCASSGGGDTQYFGPGTRLTVL.

This clone was counted a few times. V usage is TRBV18 and J usage is TRBJ2-2; maybe TRBD1 (6 bases). Trimming left V 3 bases short and J 5 bases short, with 13 bases between. Germline-derived CDR1 and CDR2 are KGHSH and LQKENI. CDR3 length: 15 residues. CDR3 amino acids: CASSPQGLRTGELFF. CDR3 nucleotides: TGTGCCAGCTCACCCCAGGGGCTTCGGACCGGGGAGCTGTTTTTT. Supplemented by reference TRBV18 and TRBJ2-2, the full variable domain reads NAGVMQNPRHLVRRRGQEARLRCSPMKGHSHVYWYRQLPEEGLKFMVYLQKENIIDESGMPKERFSAEFPKEGPSILRIQQVVRGDSAAYFCASSPQGLRTGELFFGEGSRLTVL.

This chain links TRBV28 with TRBJ2-5, with no clear D. Germline V gene sequence: CDR1 MDHEN, CDR2 SYDVKM. There are 13 residues in the CDR3. V lost 3 bases to trimming and J lost 3 bases, with 8 bases between them. CDR3 DNA: TGTGCCAGCAGTTTGACCCGGGAAGAGACCCAGTACTTC. Protein sequence: CASSLTREETQYF.

CDR3 coding DNA: TGCGCCAGCAGCTTTGAGGGGGCTAACTATGGCTACACCTTC. It translates to CASSFEGANYGYTF. This chain joins TRBV5-1 and TRBJ1-2; maybe TRBD1 (6 bases). Germline CDR1 and CDR2: SGHRS and YFSETQ. The CDR3 is 14 residues long. The V end lost 2 bases, the J end lost 0 bases, and 8 bases lay between the germline ends. Filled out from reference TRBV5-1 and TRBJ1-2, the complete variable domain reads KAGVTQTPRYLIKTRGQQVTLSCSPISGHRSVSWYQQTPGQGLQFLFEYFSETQRNKGNFPGRFSGRQFSNSRSEMNVSTLELGDSALYLCASSFEGANYGYTFGSGTRLTVV.

The chain uses TRBV4-2 and TRBJ2-3; the D is unclear. Germline-derived CDR1 and CDR2 are LGHNA and YNFKEQ. The CDR3 sequence is 13 residues long. V shed 4 bases and J shed 2 bases, with 7 bases lying between them. The CDR3 region is CASSPRPTDTQYF. The CDR3 nucleotides read TGTGCCAGCAGCCCACGACCCACAGATACGCAGTATTTT.

This clone was recorded once. The J gene is TRBJ2-3, the V gene TRBV2, with 10 nucleotides matching TRBD2. There are 14 residues in the CDR3. J gave up 2 bases and V 6 bases, and 2 bases lay outside the gene matches. The V gene's germline CDR1 is SNHLY and CDR2 FYNNEI. CDR3 loop: CASRTSGNTDTQYF. The CDR3 nucleotides are TGTGCCAGCAGAACTAGCGGGAACACAGATACGCAGTATTTT.

The rearrangement uses TRBV5-1 and TRBJ2-7; D may be TRBD2 (6 bases). V shed 2 bases and J shed 2 bases, with 11 bases lying between them. From germline, CDR1 is SGHRS and CDR2 YFSETQ. This CDR3 spans 14 amino acids. The chain's CDR3 is CASSFLANTYEQYF. CDR3 nucleotide sequence: TGCGCCAGCAGCTTTCTAGCGAATACCTACGAGCAGTACTTC.

Of note for this clone: The sample contains more than one DNA sequence encoding this CDR3. This chain connects TRBV6-1 to TRBJ1-5, with 10 bases lining up with TRBD1. From germline, CDR1 is MNHNS and CDR2 SASEGT. With V trimmed by 3 bases and J by 7 bases, 3 bases remained unmatched. This CDR3 is 14 amino acids long. CDR3 region: CASSETGGGQPQHF. The CDR3, as DNA: TGTGCCAGCAGTGAGACAGGGGGCGGACAGCCCCAGCATTTT.

V is TRBV7-3 and J is TRBJ2-4; D not certain. The CDR3 runs to 13 residues. V shed 5 bases and J shed 8 bases, with 13 bases lying between them. Germline V CDR1 and CDR2: SGHTA, FQGTGA. This chain's CDR3 is CASSPRPGDIQYF. Here the CDR3 DNA reads TGTGCCAGCAGCCCCAGACCTGGTGACATTCAGTACTTC.

The DNA for the CDR3 is TGTGCCAGCAGCCCACTGGGCTTTACCTACGAGCAGTACTTC. It encodes CASSPLGFTYEQYF. V is TRBV27 and J is TRBJ2-7; D is undetermined. Germline-derived CDR1 and CDR2 are MNHEY and SMNVEV (reference sequence). The V and J ends lost 6 bases and 2 bases respectively, with 14 bases between them. CDR3 size: 14 residues.

The chain has TRBV6-5 and TRBJ2-5, with 8 bases matching TRBD1. V lost 2 bases and J lost 4; bases outside the gene matches: 9. CDR3 length equals 16 residues. Germline CDR1 MNHEY, CDR2 SVGAGI. CDR3 protein: CASSYATGGRGETQYF. Here the CDR3 DNA reads TGTGCCAGCAGTTACGCTACAGGGGGACGGGGAGAGACCCAGTACTTC.